This TCR beta chain was documented in a study of blood T cell repertoires in COVID-19. The wider study: Acute-phase and convalescent COVID-19 samples originated in the United States, Italy and Spain. T cells, B-cell-depleted T cells, or PBMCs provided the cDNA or gDNA that served as material.

In its sample, this clone was seen once. Germline trimming cut 3 bases from V and 2 bases from J; bases unmatched to any gene: 5. This CDR3 comprises 15 residues. In germline, CDR1 is SGDLS, CDR2 YYNGEE. The assay was immunoSEQ multiplex PCR, and TCRdb's table has in-frame clones only and misses some. The table includes over 200,000 clones, nearly 90% detected once. Ages ranged from about 18 to 89 years, with residence in around 24 US areas. Recovery among Cohort 3 donors was established by two negative PCRs, clearance, or symptom resolution. The sequenced sample consisted of PBMCs or T cells enriched from blood (not recorded which). J is TRBJ2-7 and V is TRBV9; 10 bases map to TRBD1. This clonotype originated in a man under 40 who had recovered from COVID-19. The CDR3 protein is CASSAPDRGPYEQYF. The CDR3 DNA sequence: TGTGCCAGCAGCGCCCCAGACAGGGGGCCCTACGAGCAGTACTTC.